Below are 25 T cell receptor beta chains sequenced from a single sample in a study of CD8+ T cells in alopecia areata. Extracted RNA was reverse transcribed into cDNA, the sequencing template. Repertoires were generated with immunoSEQ multiplex PCR, while TCRdb's copy carries only in-frame clones and drops some. The table includes 80,000 to 100,000 clones, roughly 41% detected once. Source material: CD4+ T cells sorted from blood. These receptors all come from a human donor with alopecia areata.

The rearrangement links TRBV29-1 to TRBJ2-1; 11 bases agree with TRBD2. The CDR3 contains 15 residues. J lost 15 bases, V lost 6 bases, and 19 bases had no gene match. Germline values: CDR1 SQVTM, CDR2 ANQGSEA. The CDR3 protein is CSVDERLAGGACPFF. CDR3 DNA: TGCAGCGTAGACGAGCGGCTAGCGGGAGGTGCTTGTCCGTTCTTC.

This clone was seen only a few times. The chain links TRBV4-1 to TRBJ2-1, with 13 positions matching TRBD2. Germline trimming cut 2 bases from V and 10 bases from J; bases unmatched to any gene: 8. CDR1 is MGHRA and CDR2 is YSYEKL in the germline V gene. The CDR3 runs 16 residues. Here the CDR3 reads CASSQLGLAGFGEQFF. In DNA, the CDR3 is TGCGCCAGCAGCCAATTGGGACTAGCGGGATTCGGCGAGCAGTTCTTC.

The J gene is TRBJ2-2, the V gene TRBV2; 8 bases match TRBD1. The V gene's germline CDR1 is SNHLY and CDR2 FYNNEI. This CDR3 is built from 14 residues. The V gene end was trimmed by 6 bases and the J gene end by 1 base; junction bases not matched to a gene: 1. The CDR3 region has the DNA TGTGCCAGCAGGGGACAGGTGAACACCGGGGAGCTGTTTTTT. Translated: CASRGQVNTGELFF.

This clone appeared a few times. The CDR3 DNA reads TGTGCCAGCAGTTTTCGGCAGGGTACCTACGAGCAGTACTTC. Translated, it gives CASSFRQGTYEQYF. The chain combines TRBV28 with TRBJ2-7, with D perhaps matching TRBD1 (5 bases). CDR1 is MDHEN, CDR2 SYDVKM, per germline. Trimming left V 3 bases short and J 2 bases short, with 11 bases between. The CDR3 totals 14 residues.

This clone was observed a few times. This rearrangement joins TRBV6-6 to TRBJ1-3; the D is unclear. The length of the CDR3 is 15 residues. Germline loops: CDR1 MNHNY, CDR2 SVGAGI (reference sequence). Between the trimmed V and J ends, which lost 6 bases and 0 bases, there was a span of 12 bases. The CDR3 DNA sequence: TGTGCCAGCAGCCTCGACACCTTCTCTGGAAACACCATATATTTT. This sequence encodes CASSLDTFSGNTIYF.

This chain uses TRBV30 with TRBJ1-1; D is unresolved. V lost 0 bases and J lost 0, with 11 bases in between. Germline lookup yields CDR1 GTSNPN and CDR2 SVGIG (reference sequence). The CDR3 totals 15 residues. CDR3 nucleotide sequence: TGTGCCTGGAGTGTTAGGATGACGGTGAACACTGAAGCTTTCTTT. Its translation is CAWSVRMTVNTEAFF.

CDR3 amino acids: CASNSRVVGSNQPQHF. CDR3 sequence (DNA): TGTGCCAGCAACAGCAGGGTGGTGGGGAGCAATCAGCCCCAGCATTTT. This chain uses TRBV28 with TRBJ1-5; tentatively, D is TRBD1 (5 bases). Trimming stripped 7 bases from V and 1 base from J, with 17 bases between. The CDR3 sequence is 16 residues long. Germline CDR1 and CDR2: MDHEN and SYDVKM.

The rearrangement joins TRBV28 to TRBJ2-5; D unresolved. The germline CDR1 and CDR2 sequences are MDHEN and SYDVKM. V lost 2 bases and J lost 1, with 8 bases in between. The CDR3 sequence is 14 residues long. The CDR3 loop is CASSLRFPQETQYF. CDR3 coding DNA: TGTGCCAGCAGTTTAAGGTTCCCCCAAGAGACCCAGTACTTC.

This chain links TRBV6-5 with TRBJ2-7; TRBD2 matches at 8 bases. The CDR3 loop spans 16 amino acids. The germline CDR1 and CDR2 sequences are MNHEY and SVGAGI. The ends lost 0 bases at V and 1 base at J; junction bases unmatched: 5. CDR3 nucleotide sequence: TGTGCCAGCAGTTACTCATTGGGGACTAGATCCTACGAGCAGTACTTC. Translated, it gives CASSYSLGTRSYEQYF.

J is TRBJ1-1 and V is TRBV29-1, with D perhaps TRBD1 (6 bases). V shed 5 bases and J shed 0 bases, with 10 bases lying between them. CDR1 and CDR2 (germline): SQVTM, ANQGSEA. CDR3 length: 13 amino acids. CDR3 nucleotide sequence: TGCAGCGTTCTTTGGGACATGAACACTGAAGCTTTCTTT. Amino acid sequence: CSVLWDMNTEAFF.

The gene calls are TRBV27 and TRBJ2-4; tentatively, D is TRBD1 or TRBD2 (5 bases each). Germline CDR1 and CDR2: MNHEY and SMNVEV (reference sequence). The CDR3 is 16 amino acids. The ends were cut back, 2 bases at V and 3 bases at J, with 14 bases in the middle. The CDR3 reads CASSLTPMRGKNIQYF. CDR3 DNA sequence: TGTGCCAGCAGTTTAACCCCCATGAGGGGCAAAAACATTCAGTACTTC.

This chain links TRBV5-1 with TRBJ2-5, with 12 positions matching TRBD1. Germline assignment: CDR1 SGHRS and CDR2 YFSETQ. V lost 4 bases to trimming and J lost 4 bases; unmatched junction nucleotides: 11. CDR3 length: 17 amino acids. The CDR3 region has the DNA TGCGCCAGCAGCAATGAGGCCGGGACAGGGGGCGTAGAGACCCAGTACTTC. This sequence encodes CASSNEAGTGGVETQYF.

The chain is built from TRBV30 and TRBJ2-5; possible D gene TRBD2, 6 bases. Trimming removed 0 bases from V and 1 base from J, with 9 bases in between. Germline V gives CDR1 GTSNPN, CDR2 SVGIG (reference sequence). This CDR3 comprises 14 residues. The CDR3 loop is CAWSVRAGQETQYF. The DNA of the CDR3 is TGTGCCTGGAGTGTAAGAGCGGGCCAAGAGACCCAGTACTTC. Supplemented by reference TRBV30 and TRBJ2-5, the full variable domain reads SQTIHQWPATLVQPVGSPLSLECTVEGTSNPNLYWYRQAAGRGLQLLFYSVGIGQISSEVPQNLSASRPQDRQFILSSKKLLLSDSGFYLCAWSVRAGQETQYFGPGTRLLVL.

The rearrangement links TRBV9 to TRBJ1-2; D gene ambiguous. Germline loops: CDR1 SGDLS, CDR2 YYNGEE. The V and J ends lost 1 base and 1 base respectively, with 5 bases between them. This CDR3 region has 13 residues. CDR3 protein: CASSVLGNYGYTF. As DNA, the CDR3 is TGTGCCAGCAGCGTATTGGGTAACTATGGCTACACCTTC.

The chain combines TRBV9 with TRBJ1-1, with 7 bases matching TRBD1. Germline assignment: CDR1 SGDLS and CDR2 YYNGEE. The CDR3 is made up of 13 amino acids. The junction had 5 bases not matched to a gene; V was cut back by 6 bases and J by 3 bases. This CDR3 reads CASTGTDYTEAFF. DNA of the CDR3: TGTGCCAGCACAGGGACAGACTACACTGAAGCTTTCTTT.

The genes are TRBV30 and TRBJ2-3; tentatively, D is TRBD1 (5 bases). The germline CDR1 and CDR2 sequences are GTSNPN and SVGIG (reference sequence). The CDR3 covers 14 residues. Trimming stripped 1 base from V and 0 bases from J, with 8 bases between. In DNA form, the CDR3 reads TGTGCCTGGAGTGCAGGGTCCAGCACAGATACGCAGTATTTT. As protein: CAWSAGSSTDTQYF.

This clone came up once. The chain joins TRBV5-1 to TRBJ2-5, with D possibly being TRBD1 or TRBD2 (5 bases each). V dropped 2 bases and J dropped 0 bases, with 8 bases sitting between them. CDR1 is SGHRS and CDR2 is YFSETQ in the germline V gene. The CDR3 is 14 amino acids. CDR3 coding DNA: TGCGCCAGCAGCTTTGGGGGAGACCAAGAGACCCAGTACTTC. Protein product: CASSFGGDQETQYF.

The chain links TRBV5-1 to TRBJ2-4; TRBD2 might be the D (5 bases). This CDR3 has 13 amino acids. Trimming stripped 0 bases from V and 8 bases from J, with 9 bases between. CDR1 and CDR2 from the germline V gene are SGHRS and YFSETQ. DNA for the CDR3: TGCGCCAGCAGCTTGGGCGGAGGAGACATTCAGTACTTC. It yields the protein CASSLGGGDIQYF.

V is TRBV7-2 and J is TRBJ2-5; 8 bases map to TRBD2. There are 14 residues in the CDR3. Trimming at V came to 6 bases and at J to 5 bases, leaving 8 bases not matched to a gene. The germline gives CDR1 SGHTA, CDR2 FQGNSA. CDR3 residues: CASSPGGAAETQYF. The CDR3 DNA sequence: TGTGCCAGCAGTCCGGGGGGGGCTGCGGAGACCCAGTACTTC.

V and J are TRBV15 and TRBJ2-2, with a possible D match to TRBD1 (7 bases). Germline lookup yields CDR1 LNHNV and CDR2 YYDKDF (reference sequence). Trimming cost V 8 bases and J 5 bases, with 21 bases left between them. The CDR3 totals 16 residues. In DNA form, the CDR3 reads TGTGCCACCCGAGGCGGGACAGCAGGTTGGACCGGGGAGCTGTTTTTT. Its translation is CATRGGTAGWTGELFF.

The chain is built from TRBV7-2 and TRBJ2-7; D is unclear. The V end was cut by 3 bases, the J end by 0 bases, with 12 bases between. The CDR3 has 15 amino acids. CDR1 is SGHTA, CDR2 FQGNSA, per germline. The CDR3 reads CASSFEPGHSYEQYF. The CDR3, as DNA: TGTGCCAGCAGCTTCGAACCGGGCCACTCCTACGAGCAGTACTTC.

The J gene is TRBJ2-2, the V gene TRBV29-1, with 9 bases identical to TRBD1. Germline V gives CDR1 SQVTM, CDR2 ANQGSEA. V was pared by 4 bases and J by 1 base, with 1 base of the junction left unmatched. CDR3 length equals 14 residues. CDR3 DNA sequence: TGCAGCGTTGTGGGACAGGGGAACACCGGGGAGCTGTTTTTT. It encodes CSVVGQGNTGELFF.

In its sample, this clone was seen a few times. The chain joins TRBV29-1 to TRBJ1-5; D is ambiguous. Looked up from germline, CDR1 is SQVTM and CDR2 is ANQGSEA. The CDR3 length is 12 residues. The V and J ends lost 4 bases and 7 bases respectively, with 11 bases between them. The CDR3 is CSVGGIGQPQHF. CDR3 bases: TGCAGCGTTGGAGGGATCGGACAGCCCCAGCATTTT.

The chain combines TRBV7-8 with TRBJ2-7; 8 nucleotides align to TRBD1. With 5 bases clipped from V and 3 bases from J, the junction kept 6 bases outside the gene matches. The CDR3 runs to 14 residues. In germline, CDR1 is SGHVS, CDR2 FQNEAQ. CDR3 sequence reads: CASSTRDRLYEQYF. The CDR3 DNA is TGTGCCAGCAGCACCCGGGACAGGCTCTACGAGCAGTACTTC.

The J gene is TRBJ2-1, the V gene TRBV6-5, with a possible D match to TRBD1 (6 bases). CDR3 length equals 15 residues. Germline V gene data show CDR1 as MNHEY and CDR2 as SVGAGI. V was cut by 2 bases and J by 4 bases, with 12 bases left in between. Here the CDR3 DNA reads TGTGCCAGCAGTTACGGGCTAGGGGGTTACAATGAGCAGTTCTTC. Protein: CASSYGLGGYNEQFF.